Shown below are 2 T cell receptor beta chains from a single sample sequenced in a study of TIL therapy for anti-PD-1-resistant metastatic lung cancer. Described time point: pre-treatment sample, taken before nivolumab and TIL therapy. The libraries were made with immunoSEQ v3. The protocol was immunoSEQ multiplex PCR, while the TCRdb copy is restricted to in-frame clones and leaves out a portion. The sample holds tens of thousands of clones, around 80% seen once. Sequenced here: blood, sampled at baseline. These receptors originate from a man aged 65-85 years with non-small cell lung cancer.

The genes are TRBV9 and TRBJ2-1, with 7 bases matching TRBD1. The J segment lost 2 bases and the V segment lost 4 bases, leaving 9 bases of the junction unmatched. This CDR3 region has 16 residues. CDR1 SGDLS and CDR2 YYNGEE come from the germline V gene. For the CDR3, the DNA is TGTGCCAGCAGCCCCCTGGTCAGGGGGACCTACAATGAGCAGTTCTTC. It is translated as CASSPLVRGTYNEQFF.

The chain carries TRBV7-9 and TRBJ1-3, with D perhaps TRBD1 (5 bases). The germline V gene has CDR1 SEHNR and CDR2 FQNEAQ (reference sequence). Trimming cost V 6 bases and J 1 base, with 16 bases left between them. CDR3 length: 16 amino acids. This CDR3 is CASSPSWGISGNTIYF. The CDR3 region has the DNA TGTGCCAGCAGTCCATCTTGGGGGATTTCTGGAAACACCATATATTTT.